The 22 T cell receptor beta chains below all came from one sample that was sequenced in a study of blood T cell repertoires in COVID-19. The protocol was immunoSEQ multiplex PCR, while the TCRdb copy is restricted to in-frame clones and leaves out a portion. The table includes about 370,000 clones, 91% detected once. Sequencing used PBMCs or T cells enriched from blood (not recorded which). These receptors were collected from a woman in her 40s who had been exposed to COVID-19.

This clone came up a few times. The chain couples TRBV5-8 to TRBJ2-2; 7 bases line up with TRBD2. Germline V gene data show CDR1 as SGHTS and CDR2 as YDEGEE. Losses at the gene ends were 6 bases for V and 3 bases for J; bases not matched to a gene: 8. The CDR3 has 15 amino acids. As DNA, the CDR3 is TGTGCCAGCAACGAGGGGCGGGGGTACACCGGGGAGCTGTTTTTT. The encoded protein is CASNEGRGYTGELFF.

The rearrangement uses TRBV9 and TRBJ2-7; 10 nucleotides align to TRBD1. J was trimmed by 2 bases and V by 2 bases; bases with no gene match: 4. The V gene's germline CDR1 is SGDLS and CDR2 YYNGEE. CDR3 length equals 15 residues. The CDR3 here is CASSVGTGVPYEQYF. For the CDR3, the DNA is TGTGCCAGCAGCGTCGGGACAGGGGTTCCCTACGAGCAGTACTTC. Together with reference TRBV9 and TRBJ2-7, the CDR3 gives the full variable domain: DSGVTQTPKHLITATGQRVTLRCSPRSGDLSVYWYQQSLDQGLQFLIQYYNGEERAKGNILERFSAQQFPDLHSELNLSSLELGDSALYFCASSVGTGVPYEQYFGPGTRLTVT.

The chain recombines TRBV30 with TRBJ1-1; 7 nucleotides line up with TRBD1. Germline-derived CDR1 and CDR2 are GTSNPN and SVGIG (reference sequence). CDR3 length: 12 residues. V was clipped by 5 bases and J by 4 bases; unmatched bases: 4. Here the CDR3 reads CAWDQGGTEAFF. In DNA, the CDR3 is TGTGCCTGGGACCAGGGGGGCACTGAAGCTTTCTTT.

This sequence joins TRBV5-1 and TRBJ1-5; maybe TRBD1 (5 bases). Trimming took 0 bases from V and 7 from J, leaving 11 bases between them. Germline CDR1 is SGHRS and CDR2 is YFSETQ. The CDR3 has 14 residues. The DNA for the CDR3 is TGCGCCAGCAGCTTGGGCGGACCAGGGCAGCCCCAGCATTTT. This translates into CASSLGGPGQPQHF.

This clone was observed once. The J gene is TRBJ2-1, the V gene TRBV5-6; no clear D. The V and J ends lost 0 bases and 7 bases respectively, with 8 bases between them. Germline CDR1 reads SGHDT; CDR2 reads YYEEEE. The CDR3 consists of 13 residues. The CDR3 is CASSLGPTNEQFF. Here the CDR3 DNA reads TGTGCCAGCAGCTTGGGTCCGACAAATGAGCAGTTCTTC.

In regard to this clone: Germline and junction disagree at one end, which may indicate a read error. This chain links TRBV5-5 with TRBJ2-7; 7 bases align to TRBD1. CDR1 SGHKS and CDR2 YYEKEE come from the germline V gene (reference sequence). There are 9 residues in the CDR3. CDR3 residues: CASSETGDF. The CDR3 coding sequence is TGTGCCAGCAGCGAAACAGGGGACTTC.

CDR3 region: CASSPRQGGYVNTEAFF. CDR3 nucleotide sequence: TGTGCCAGCTCACCAAGGCAGGGTGGTTATGTCAACACTGAAGCTTTCTTT. The chain has TRBV18 and TRBJ1-1; maybe TRBD1 (5 bases). Trimming pared 2 bases from V and 2 bases from J, leaving 18 bases between. Germline-derived CDR1 and CDR2 are KGHSH and LQKENI. This CDR3 has 17 amino acids.

V usage is TRBV12-5 and J usage is TRBJ2-7; D ambiguous. Germline V CDR1 and CDR2: LGHNT, FRNRAP. The CDR3 contains 12 residues. V gave up 1 base and J gave up 7 bases, with 8 bases separating them. CDR3 nucleotides: TGTGCTAGTGGTTTGGACGAGTGGGAGCAGTACTTC. This gives the protein CASGLDEWEQYF.

The chain recombines TRBV29-1 with TRBJ2-7; 10 positions agree with TRBD2. The trim removed 6 bases at V and 6 bases at J, leaving 14 bases unmatched. The germline gives CDR1 SQVTM, CDR2 ANQGSEA. The CDR3 loop spans 15 amino acids. The chain's CDR3 is CSVYKRGGTFGEQYF. The CDR3 DNA reads TGCAGCGTATACAAGCGGGGGGGGACATTCGGCGAGCAGTACTTC.

This clone was seen just once. The chain joins TRBV9 to TRBJ1-2; no definite D call. CDR3 length: 13 amino acids. Trimming took 3 bases from V and 4 from J, leaving 10 bases between them. Germline values: CDR1 SGDLS, CDR2 YYNGEE. CDR3 residues: CASSATNPYGYTF. The DNA of the CDR3 is TGTGCCAGCAGCGCGACAAATCCCTATGGCTACACCTTC.

The J gene is TRBJ2-1, the V gene TRBV7-9; 14 bases are a match to TRBD2. V gave up 5 bases and J gave up 8 bases; unmatched junction bases: 5. The germline CDR1 and CDR2 sequences are SEHNR and FQNEAQ (reference sequence). The CDR3 loop spans 15 amino acids. CDR3 bases: TGTGCCAGCAGCCCGGGACTAGCGGGAGTGGATGAGCAGTTCTTC. Amino acid sequence: CASSPGLAGVDEQFF.

This chain uses TRBV2 with TRBJ1-2, with D maybe TRBD1 (5 bases). Looked up from germline, CDR1 is SNHLY and CDR2 is FYNNEI. V gave up 3 bases and J gave up 0 bases, with 11 bases separating them. This CDR3 spans 15 amino acids. Here the CDR3 reads CASSDGAVSNYGYTF. In nucleotides, the CDR3 is TGTGCCAGCAGTGATGGGGCAGTCTCTAACTATGGCTACACCTTC.

The chain couples TRBV7-3 to TRBJ2-1, with TRBD2 matching over 14 bases. After removal of 5 bases from V and 7 bases from J, the junction contained 10 bases not matched to a gene. This CDR3 contains 17 residues. The germline V gene encodes CDR1 SGHTA and CDR2 FQGTGA. In nucleotides, the CDR3 is TGTGCCAGCAGCCACCGACTAGCGGGGGGGCCGGTAAATGAGCAGTTCTTC. Translation: CASSHRLAGGPVNEQFF. Combining the CDR3 with reference TRBV7-3 and TRBJ2-1 gives the whole variable domain GAGVSQTPSNKVTEKGKYVELRCDPISGHTALYWYRQSLGQGPEFLIYFQGTGAADDSGLPNDRFFAVRPEGSVSTLKIQRTERGDSAVYLCASSHRLAGGPVNEQFFGPGTRLTVL.

This clone was observed once. V gene TRBV19 combines with J gene TRBJ1-1, with 9 bases matching TRBD1. The length of the CDR3 is 13 residues. Looked up from germline, CDR1 is LNHDA and CDR2 is SQIVND (reference sequence). V lost 8 bases to trimming and J lost 4 bases; unmatched junction nucleotides: 5. The CDR3 spells CASEQGASTEAFF. Here the CDR3 DNA reads TGTGCCAGTGAACAGGGGGCGTCCACTGAAGCTTTCTTT.

This chain links TRBV12-3 or TRBV12-4 with TRBJ1-6; 8 bases map to TRBD1. The V and J ends lost 7 bases and 10 bases, in that order; junction bases with no gene match: 6. The CDR3 runs to 13 residues. Written as DNA, the CDR3 is TGTGCCAGCACAGGACAGGGTATATCACCCCTCCACTTT. Its translation: CASTGQGISPLHF.

The rearrangement joins TRBV5-1 to TRBJ1-2; D is possibly TRBD1 (6 bases). This CDR3 has 14 amino acids. The germline V gene has CDR1 SGHRS and CDR2 YFSETQ. Trimming pared 0 bases from V and 4 bases from J, leaving 10 bases between. CDR3 region: CASSLDQGFYGYTF. CDR3 DNA: TGCGCCAGCAGCTTGGATCAGGGGTTCTATGGCTACACCTTC.

CDR3 residues: CATETGGRTEAFF. The CDR3, as DNA: TGTGCCACCGAGACGGGGGGGCGGACTGAAGCTTTCTTT. V is TRBV19 and J is TRBJ1-1; perhaps TRBD1 as D (6 bases). CDR3 size: 13 residues. The V gene's germline CDR1 is LNHDA and CDR2 SQIVND (reference sequence). Trimming left V 10 bases short and J 5 bases short, with 17 bases between.

The V gene is TRBV18, the J gene TRBJ1-3, with no clear D. CDR3 size: 13 residues. Per the germline V gene, CDR1 is KGHSH and CDR2 is LQKENI. Trimming stripped 3 bases from V and 2 bases from J, with 5 bases between. CDR3 region: CASSPGAGNTIYF. The CDR3 DNA is TGTGCCAGCTCACCGGGAGCTGGAAACACCATATATTTT.

For the CDR3, the DNA is TGTGCCAGCAGTGAAGCGCTTAGGGCTAGCGGGAGTAAAATCGTCGCCGGGGAGCTGTTTTTT. Encoded protein: CASSEALRASGSKIVAGELFF. This rearrangement joins TRBV2 to TRBJ2-2; 10 nucleotides align to TRBD2. V dropped 0 bases and J dropped 6; count of bases not matched to a gene: 19. The CDR3 extends over 21 amino acids. Germline CDR1 and CDR2: SNHLY and FYNNEI.

The genes are TRBV14 and TRBJ2-3, with 11 bases matching TRBD2. V shed 4 bases and J 5 bases; nucleotides not matched to a gene: 8. This CDR3 is 16 amino acids long. The germline V gene encodes CDR1 SGHDN and CDR2 FVKESK. CDR3 in amino acids: CASSPRLAGKIDTQYF. CDR3 nucleotides: TGTGCCAGCAGCCCTCGACTAGCGGGGAAGATAGATACGCAGTATTTT.

The chain combines TRBV14 with TRBJ1-2; 7 bases are shared with TRBD1. The ends lost 5 bases at V and 0 bases at J; junction bases unmatched: 3. This CDR3 comprises 14 residues. Germline CDR1 and CDR2: SGHDN and FVKESK. In DNA, the CDR3 is TGTGCCAGCAGCTGGGACAGCGCTAACTATGGCTACACCTTC. Translated: CASSWDSANYGYTF.

The V call is TRBV12-5, the J call TRBJ2-3; no definite D call. Germline CDR1 reads LGHNT; CDR2 reads FRNRAP. Trimming removed 6 bases from V and 5 bases from J, with 6 bases in between. This CDR3 comprises 11 residues. The chain's CDR3 is CASGPLDTQYF. The CDR3 DNA is TGTGCTAGTGGCCCCCTAGATACGCAGTATTTT. Using reference TRBV12-5 and TRBJ2-3 for the parts outside the CDR3, the full variable domain is DARVTQTPRHKVTEMGQEVTMRCQPILGHNTVFWYRQTMMQGLELLAYFRNRAPLDDSGMPKDRFSAEMPDATLATLKIQPSEPRDSAVYFCASGPLDTQYFGPGTRLTVL.